There are many counts of the clone carrying this TCR beta chain. Its antigen remains unknown. A modified ARM-PCR protocol with three rounds of nested PCR amplified TCRbeta. TCRdb passed the multiplex PCR reads through MiXCR, listing each CDR3 protein once. Of around 210,000 distinct CDR3 sequences in the sample, 71% were seen once. RNA was extracted from bulk tissue without any cell sorting. This entry belongs to a study of tumor and adjacent non-tumor tissue in lung cancer. Study background: The patients, some ten men and 5 or 6 women, were about 31 to 76 with stage I to III disease.

Trimming took 1 base from V and 2 from J, leaving 10 bases between them. The CDR3 is 15 amino acids. Germline V gene data show CDR1 as MGHRA and CDR2 as YSYEKL. Whole-study findings and limits: Significantly higher TCR diversity was found in tumor than normal lung.

This clonotype originated in a man aged 55 to 70 with non-small cell lung cancer. The genes are TRBV4-1 and TRBJ2-3; D is undetermined. Sample: lung tumor tissue. This CDR3 reads CASSQVNSPTDTQYF. The CDR3 bases are TGCGCCAGCAGCCAAGTGAACTCTCCCACAGATACGCAGTATTTT.